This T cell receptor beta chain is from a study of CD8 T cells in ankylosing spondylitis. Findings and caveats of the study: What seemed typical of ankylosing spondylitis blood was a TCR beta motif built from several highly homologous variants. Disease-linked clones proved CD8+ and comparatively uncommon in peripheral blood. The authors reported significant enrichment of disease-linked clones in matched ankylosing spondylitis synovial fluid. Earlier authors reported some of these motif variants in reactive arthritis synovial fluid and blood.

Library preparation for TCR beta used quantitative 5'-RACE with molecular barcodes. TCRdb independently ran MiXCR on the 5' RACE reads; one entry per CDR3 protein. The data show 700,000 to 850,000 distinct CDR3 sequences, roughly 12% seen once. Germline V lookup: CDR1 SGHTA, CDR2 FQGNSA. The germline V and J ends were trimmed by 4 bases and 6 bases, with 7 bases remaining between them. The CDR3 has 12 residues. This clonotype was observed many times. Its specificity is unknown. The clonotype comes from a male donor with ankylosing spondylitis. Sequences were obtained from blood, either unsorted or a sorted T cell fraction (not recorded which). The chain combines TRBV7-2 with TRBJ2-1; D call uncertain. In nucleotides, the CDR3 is TGTGCCAGCAGCTCGACTTCCAATGAGCAGTTCTTC. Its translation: CASSSTSNEQFF.